These 14 T cell receptor beta chains share one sample of origin, sequenced in a study of CD8 T cells in ankylosing spondylitis. Overall study findings and caveats: Ankylosing spondylitis blood appeared to be characterized by a TCR beta motif of under 10 highly homologous variants.

In TCRdb, the 5' RACE reads were re-called with MiXCR into one record per CDR3 protein. The table lists 500,000 to 650,000 distinct CDR3 sequences, about 5.4% of them singletons, with roughly 3.5% in the top ten. These receptors are not linked to any known antigen. The sequencing sample was made of blood, either unsorted or a sorted T cell fraction (not recorded which). These receptors were taken from a male donor with ankylosing spondylitis.

This clonotype was observed a few times. The J gene is TRBJ1-1, the V gene TRBV7-2, with unresolved D. The CDR3 covers 15 residues. Trimming shortened V by 3 bases and J by 4 bases, and 15 bases separated the two germline ends. The germline CDR1 and CDR2 sequences are SGHTA and FQGNSA. The CDR3 is CASSFSSAPRTEAFF. The CDR3, as DNA: TGTGCCAGCAGCTTTTCGTCAGCGCCGCGCACTGAAGCTTTCTTT.

To note about this clonotype: This may be a read error, as it is one base from a much larger clone. The V and J genes are TRBV7-2 and TRBJ2-5; D not resolved. CDR1 SGHTA and CDR2 FQGNSA come from the germline V gene. This CDR3 is 14 amino acids long. V dropped 2 bases and J dropped 3 bases, with 10 bases sitting between them. The CDR3: CASSLFRNEETQYF. The CDR3 region has the DNA TGTGCCAGCAGCTTATTTCGGAACGAAGAGACCCAGTACTTC.

This clonotype was detected many times. The chain joins TRBV7-2 to TRBJ1-6, with a weak D call TRBD1 (5 bases). Between the trimmed V and J ends, which lost 5 bases and 6 bases, there was a span of 14 bases. The CDR3 is 15 residues long. From germline, CDR1 is SGHTA and CDR2 FQGNSA. The CDR3 bases are TGTGCCAGCAGCCCGGCAGGGTTCTCTAATTCACCCCTCCACTTT. This sequence encodes CASSPAGFSNSPLHF.

This clonotype came up many times. The chain uses TRBV27 and TRBJ1-3, with TRBD1 matching over 7 bases. This CDR3 has 15 residues. Looked up from germline, CDR1 is MNHEY and CDR2 is SMNVEV (reference sequence). Trimming took 5 bases from V and 2 from J; bases not matched to a gene: 6. The CDR3 coding sequence is TGTGCCAGCAGTCCCGCAGGGGGGACTGGAAACACCATATATTTT. It translates to CASSPAGGTGNTIYF.

This clonotype was seen only a few times. V gene TRBV19 combines with J gene TRBJ2-2; D may match TRBD1 or TRBD2 (5 bases each). Trimming took 10 bases from V and 4 from J, leaving 22 bases between them. The CDR3 loop spans 16 amino acids. The germline CDR1 and CDR2 sequences are LNHDA and SQIVND (reference sequence). CDR3 nucleotide sequence: TGTGCCACCTTGGTCACCCGGGACGGTTCCACCGGGGAGCTGTTTTTT. Its translation is CATLVTRDGSTGELFF. The complete variable domain, with remaining parts taken from reference TRBV19 and TRBJ2-2, reads DGGITQSPKYLFRKEGQNVTLSCEQNLNHDAMYWYRQDPGQGLRLIYYSQIVNDFQKGDIAEGYSVSREKKESFPLTVTSAQKNPTAFYLCATLVTRDGSTGELFFGEGSRLTVL.

This clonotype was seen more than once but under ten times. This chain uses TRBV11-2 with TRBJ2-5, with D possibly TRBD2 on 5 matching bases. The CDR3 length is 15 residues. Germline CDR1 is SGHAT and CDR2 is FQNNGV. V was cut by 1 base and J by 5 bases, with 14 bases left in between. The CDR3 DNA is TGTGCCAGCAGCTTAGTCCGTAGCGTGGGGGAGACCCAGTACTTC. Its translation: CASSLVRSVGETQYF.

This clonotype was counted ten times or more. This chain uses TRBV5-6 with TRBJ2-3; TRBD1 aligns across 8 bases. CDR3 size: 13 residues. Looked up from germline, CDR1 is SGHDT and CDR2 is YYEEEE. The V gene end was trimmed by 5 bases and the J gene end by 5 bases; junction bases not matched to a gene: 4. The CDR3 nucleotides read TGTGCCAGCAGTTATGACAGGGGAGATACGCAGTATTTT. This codes for CASSYDRGDTQYF. The complete variable domain, with remaining parts taken from reference TRBV5-6 and TRBJ2-3, reads DAGVTQSPTHLIKTRGQQVTLRCSPKSGHDTVSWYQQALGQGPQFIFQYYEEEERQRGNFPDRFSGHQFPNYSSELNVNALLLGDSALYLCASSYDRGDTQYFGPGTRLTVL.

This clonotype was seen more than once but under ten times. V is TRBV2 and J is TRBJ2-3; the match to TRBD2 covers 12 bases. CDR1 and CDR2 (germline): SNHLY, FYNNEI. After removal of 7 bases from V and 2 bases from J, the junction contained 4 bases not matched to a gene. The CDR3 contains 15 residues. This CDR3 reads CASKRTSGDTDTQYF. CDR3 nucleotides: TGTGCCAGCAAACGGACTAGCGGGGACACAGATACGCAGTATTTT.

This clonotype came up many times. This chain links TRBV24-1 with TRBJ2-3; either TRBD1 or TRBD2 may fit D (5 bases each). The CDR3 spans 16 residues. Trimming pared 5 bases from V and 2 bases from J, leaving 16 bases between. Germline V gene data show CDR1 as KGHDR and CDR2 as SFDVKD. As DNA, the CDR3 is TGTGCCACCAGTGGGGGGTGGGACGGACTCACAGATACGCAGTATTTT. It codes for CATSGGWDGLTDTQYF.

The sample holds many counts of this clonotype. The chain carries TRBV28 and TRBJ1-2; no reliable D call. Trimming took off 4 bases at V and 6 bases at J, with 3 bases between the two ends. In germline, CDR1 is MDHEN, CDR2 SYDVKM. CDR3 length: 10 amino acids. The CDR3 sequence is CASSSNGYTF. CDR3 sequence (DNA): TGTGCCAGCAGTTCGAATGGCTACACCTTC.

This clonotype has at least ten counts. This chain joins TRBV20-1 and TRBJ2-1; no clear D. The CDR3 contains 17 residues. CDR1 and CDR2 from the germline V gene are DFQATT and SNEGSKA (reference sequence). The ends were cut back, 3 bases at V and 6 bases at J, with 24 bases in the middle. CDR3 loop: CSASPKGRAAGSNEQFF. CDR3 coding DNA: TGCAGTGCTAGCCCCAAAGGACGGGCCGCTGGGTCCAATGAGCAGTTCTTC.

In this sample, this clonotype turned up many times. DNA for the CDR3: TGTGCCAGTAGGGACAGGAGCAATCAGCCCCAGCATTTT. This gives the protein CASRDRSNQPQHF. V and J are TRBV12-3 or TRBV12-4 and TRBJ1-5, with 8 bases that match TRBD1. The CDR3 is 13 amino acids. With V trimmed by 9 bases and J by 1 base, 2 bases remained unmatched.

This clonotype occurred many times. The CDR3 is CASSWGGAYEQYF. The CDR3 DNA reads as TGTGCCAGCAGCTGGGGGGGGGCCTACGAGCAGTACTTC. The gene calls are TRBV7-2 and TRBJ2-7, with 7 bases matching TRBD2. Unmatched junction bases numbered 2, after V lost 4 bases and J lost 2 bases. The germline V gene has CDR1 SGHTA and CDR2 FQGNSA. The CDR3 totals 13 residues. The full variable domain, completed using reference TRBV7-2 and TRBJ2-7, is GAGVSQSPSNKVTEKGKDVELRCDPISGHTALYWYRQSLGQGLEFLIYFQGNSAPDKSGLPSDRFSAERTGGSVSTLTIQRTQQEDSAVYLCASSWGGAYEQYFGPGTRLTVT.

This clonotype was detected only a few times. The genes are TRBV7-2 and TRBJ1-1, with no clear D. Germline V gives CDR1 SGHTA, CDR2 FQGNSA. The CDR3 consists of 14 residues. Trimming removed 3 bases at V and 1 base at J, with 9 bases between. CDR3 region: CASSFFTPNTEAFF. CDR3 DNA sequence: TGTGCCAGCAGCTTTTTCACGCCGAACACTGAAGCTTTCTTT.